This T cell receptor (beta chain) was sequenced in a study of metastatic and nonmetastatic thyroid tumors. Study details: Malignant thyroid and benign thyroid patients provided blood and tumor or nodule tissue whose repertoires were compared.

TCRdb recomputed clones from the PCR reads via MiXCR. This sample has 19,000 or so clones, with roughly 30% found just once. Ahead of thyroid surgery, no patient had received treatment of any kind. This clone was seen repeatedly, ten times or more. The CDR3 sequence is 14 residues long. Germline assignment: CDR1 LNHDA and CDR2 SQIVND (reference sequence). Trimming cost V 7 bases and J 0 bases, with 11 bases left between them. The sequenced sample was tumor tissue. The receptor comes from a male donor with papillary thyroid cancer or a benign thyroid nodule (not recorded which). Some clones in this sample may be carry-over from other donors' samples. The V call is TRBV19, the J call TRBJ2-3; perhaps TRBD1 as D (6 bases). CDR3: CASTQTGSTDTQYF. DNA for the CDR3: TGTGCCAGTACTCAGACAGGTAGCACAGATACGCAGTATTTT. Full variable domain (outside the CDR3, taken from reference TRBV19 and TRBJ2-3): DGGITQSPKYLFRKEGQNVTLSCEQNLNHDAMYWYRQDPGQGLRLIYYSQIVNDFQKGDIAEGYSVSREKKESFPLTVTSAQKNPTAFYLCASTQTGSTDTQYFGPGTRLTVL.